The next 21 T cell receptor beta chains were all read from a single sample in a study of cytomegalovirus exposure and HLA in healthy donors. 60 Vbeta and 13 Jbeta primers were used in PCR. Sequencing was performed with immunoSEQ multiplex PCR; in TCRdb, only in-frame clones are kept and a portion is missing. The top ten clones hold about 4.6% of a sample with about 200,000 clones, less than 80% of them seen once. Sequenced: PBMCs. The source of these receptors is a woman aged 25 to 39 in good health and CMV-seropositive.

Only a few counts were recorded for this clone. The chain carries TRBV7-2 and TRBJ1-1; tentative D call: TRBD1 (5 bases). The CDR3 is 15 residues long. The V end lost 6 bases, the J end lost 4 bases, and 18 bases lay between the germline ends. In germline, CDR1 is SGHTA, CDR2 FQGNSA. CDR3 sequence reads: CASRKIRGVGTEAFF. DNA for the CDR3: TGTGCCAGCAGAAAAATACGGGGGGTCGGCACTGAAGCTTTCTTT. Filled out from reference TRBV7-2 and TRBJ1-1, the complete variable domain reads GAGVSQSPSNKVTEKGKDVELRCDPISGHTALYWYRQSLGQGLEFLIYFQGNSAPDKSGLPSDRFSAERTGGSVSTLTIQRTQQEDSAVYLCASRKIRGVGTEAFFGQGTRLTVV.

The chain joins TRBV27 to TRBJ2-5, with 8 bases fitting TRBD2. The CDR3 consists of 15 residues. CDR1 is MNHEY and CDR2 is SMNVEV in the germline V gene (reference sequence). The J segment lost 1 base and the V segment lost 3 bases, leaving 4 bases of the junction unmatched. CDR3: CASSFLAGSQETQYF. DNA for the CDR3: TGTGCCAGCAGTTTCTTAGCGGGGAGCCAAGAGACCCAGTACTTC.

This clone was seen only once. This chain uses TRBV30 with TRBJ1-5; 10 positions agree with TRBD1. The trim removed 0 bases at V and 5 bases at J, leaving 4 bases unmatched. This CDR3 spans 15 amino acids. Germline CDR1 reads GTSNPN; CDR2 reads SVGIG (reference sequence). The CDR3 DNA follows: TGTGCCTGGAGTGTATCCGGGACAGGGGATCAGCCCCAGCATTTT. Translating it yields CAWSVSGTGDQPQHF.

A single count supports this clone. The chain recombines TRBV5-8 with TRBJ2-7; 10 bases map to TRBD1. With 4 bases clipped from V and 6 bases from J, the junction kept 10 bases outside the gene matches. The CDR3 sequence is 15 residues long. CDR1 SGHTS and CDR2 YDEGEE come from the germline V gene. The CDR3 sequence: CASSLRQGATLEQYF. In DNA, the CDR3 is TGTGCCAGCAGCCTGAGACAGGGGGCGACCCTCGAGCAGTACTTC.

J is TRBJ2-1 and V is TRBV19, with 10 nucleotides matching TRBD2. Germline trimming cut 3 bases from V and 7 bases from J; bases unmatched to any gene: 9. The length of the CDR3 is 16 residues. CDR1 is LNHDA, CDR2 SQIVND, per germline (reference sequence). CDR3 sequence: CASSMGGVAGGNEQFF. Here the CDR3 DNA reads TGTGCCAGTAGTATGGGCGGAGTAGCGGGGGGAAATGAGCAGTTCTTC.

The chain uses TRBV7-8 and TRBJ2-1; 9 bases agree with TRBD1. V was clipped by 1 base and J by 9 bases; unmatched bases: 7. The CDR3 is made up of 15 amino acids. Germline values: CDR1 SGHVS, CDR2 FQNEAQ. CDR3 loop: CASSLGRDRAFEQFF. DNA of the CDR3: TGTGCCAGCAGCTTAGGGAGGGACAGGGCTTTTGAGCAGTTCTTC. Full variable domain (rest looked up from reference TRBV7-8 and TRBJ2-1): GAGVSQSPRYKVAKRGQDVALRCDPISGHVSLFWYQQALGQGPEFLTYFQNEAQLDKSGLPSDRFFAERPEGSVSTLKIQRTQQEDSAVYLCASSLGRDRAFEQFFGPGTRLTVL.

The chain is built from TRBV6-5 and TRBJ1-4; possibly TRBD1 for D (5 bases). This CDR3 has 14 amino acids. Trimming took 5 bases from V and 4 from J, leaving 11 bases between them. Germline CDR1 reads MNHEY; CDR2 reads SVGAGI. The DNA of the CDR3 is TGTGCCAGCAGTACAGGAAGACTTAATGAAAAACTGTTTTTT. Translated, it gives CASSTGRLNEKLFF.

V is TRBV5-6 and J is TRBJ2-3; D not certain. Germline CDR1 reads SGHDT; CDR2 reads YYEEEE. The germline V and J ends were trimmed by 4 bases and 8 bases, with 17 bases remaining between them. The CDR3 consists of 14 residues. The CDR3 DNA sequence: TGTGCCAGCAGCCGGCAGAACCTAGTACTTACGCAGTATTTT. Its protein product is CASSRQNLVLTQYF.

This clone showed up just once. The chain is built from TRBV4-1 and TRBJ1-2, with D hard to call. The CDR3 runs 14 residues. The germline V gene has CDR1 MGHRA and CDR2 YSYEKL. Trimming shortened V by 3 bases and J by 8 bases, and 16 bases separated the two germline ends. CDR3: CASSQTDSLGGYTF. CDR3 sequence (DNA): TGCGCCAGCAGCCAGACTGACTCGCTCGGGGGCTACACCTTC.

V gene TRBV7-2 combines with J gene TRBJ1-6, with D perhaps matching TRBD1 (5 bases). The germline CDR1 and CDR2 sequences are SGHTA and FQGNSA. The CDR3 is 17 amino acids. Deletions cut 5 bases from V and 7 bases from J, with 21 bases between. CDR3 sequence reads: CASSAAVFRGANSPLHF. Written as DNA, the CDR3 is TGTGCCAGCAGCGCCGCCGTATTTAGGGGTGCCAATTCACCCCTCCACTTT. The entire variable domain, with the rest obtained from reference TRBV7-2 and TRBJ1-6, is as follows: GAGVSQSPSNKVTEKGKDVELRCDPISGHTALYWYRQSLGQGLEFLIYFQGNSAPDKSGLPSDRFSAERTGGSVSTLTIQRTQQEDSAVYLCASSAAVFRGANSPLHFGNGTRLTVT.

This clone was detected a few times. The chain combines TRBV9 with TRBJ1-1; D might be TRBD1 (6 bases). The CDR3 totals 13 residues. Germline V gene data show CDR1 as SGDLS and CDR2 as YYNGEE. Trimming shortened V by 4 bases and J by 6 bases, and 13 bases separated the two germline ends. The CDR3 DNA reads TGTGCCAGCAGCCCCTATGGACAGTCTGAAGCTTTCTTT. Translation: CASSPYGQSEAFF.

This clone was detected only once. V is TRBV18 and J is TRBJ1-4, with 10 bases matching TRBD1. V lost 3 bases and J lost 8; bases outside the gene matches: 6. The germline V gene has CDR1 KGHSH and CDR2 LQKENI. CDR3 size: 15 residues. CDR3 in amino acids: CASSPSWDRGEKLFF. DNA for the CDR3: TGTGCCAGCTCACCCAGTTGGGACAGGGGCGAAAAACTGTTTTTT.

The CDR3 sequence: CASSLPLTGASTGELFF. CDR3 in DNA: TGCGCCAGCAGCTTACCATTGACAGGGGCGAGCACCGGGGAGCTGTTTTTT. The chain has TRBV5-1 and TRBJ2-2, with TRBD1 identical over 8 bases. CDR3 size: 17 residues. Losses at the gene ends were 2 bases for V and 4 bases for J; bases not matched to a gene: 10. From germline, CDR1 is SGHRS and CDR2 YFSETQ.

The chain uses TRBV11-3 and TRBJ2-1, with D uncertain. The CDR3 runs to 15 residues. V dropped 1 base and J dropped 8 bases, with 15 bases sitting between them. Per germline, CDR1 SGHNT and CDR2 YENEEA. CDR3 region: CASSLVSRNIDEQFF. CDR3 DNA: TGTGCCAGCAGCTTAGTTTCTAGGAATATAGATGAGCAGTTCTTC.

The chain is built from TRBV6-5 and TRBJ1-2, with D tentatively TRBD1 (5 bases). V was shortened by 7 bases and J by 0 bases, with 15 bases between the two germline ends. The CDR3 contains 15 residues. Germline CDR1 and CDR2: MNHEY and SVGAGI. The CDR3 reads CASTQTGSSNYGYTF. CDR3 bases: TGTGCCAGCACCCAAACAGGCAGCTCTAACTATGGCTACACCTTC.

This clone occurred a few times. V and J are TRBV27 and TRBJ2-7, with 10 bases matching TRBD1. Trimming at V came to 8 bases and at J to 3 bases, leaving 7 bases not matched to a gene. Germline-derived CDR1 and CDR2 are MNHEY and SMNVEV (reference sequence). The CDR3 has 14 residues. The CDR3 nucleotides are TGTGCCAGCTCGGACAGGGGGAGAATCTACGAGCAGTACTTC. This sequence encodes CASSDRGRIYEQYF.

The chain employs TRBV27 and TRBJ2-2; 9 positions match TRBD1. The germline V gene encodes CDR1 MNHEY and CDR2 SMNVEV (reference sequence). There are 15 residues in the CDR3. With 5 bases clipped from V and 5 bases from J, the junction kept 6 bases outside the gene matches. The CDR3 reads CASSQSGTGTGELFF. In DNA form, the CDR3 reads TGTGCCAGCAGTCAATCCGGGACAGGGACCGGGGAGCTGTTTTTT.

This clone was seen a few times. The rearrangement uses TRBV27 and TRBJ2-3; the D is unclear. There are 15 residues in the CDR3. From germline, CDR1 is MNHEY and CDR2 SMNVEV (reference sequence). Trimming shortened V by 2 bases and J by 1 base, and 10 bases separated the two germline ends. Here the CDR3 DNA reads TGTGCCAGCAGTTTACTGAATAGTGGCACAGATACGCAGTATTTT. It codes for CASSLLNSGTDTQYF.

This clone occurred once. Distinct nucleotide sequences in the sample also encode this CDR3. The CDR3 protein is CASSLTSGRIYEQYF. CDR3 nucleotides: TGTGCCAGCAGCCTTACTAGCGGGAGGATCTACGAGCAGTACTTC. This chain uses TRBV6-5 with TRBJ2-7; TRBD2 aligns across 12 bases. The germline V gene has CDR1 MNHEY and CDR2 SVGAGI. The V and J ends lost 6 bases and 3 bases, in that order; junction bases with no gene match: 6. The CDR3 loop spans 15 amino acids.

The CDR3 is CASSLYGSSNYGYTF. CDR3 nucleotides: TGTGCCAGCAGTTTATATGGCAGTTCTAACTATGGCTACACCTTC. J is TRBJ1-2 and V is TRBV27; D not resolved. V lost 1 base and J 0 bases, leaving 9 bases between the germline ends. From germline, CDR1 is MNHEY and CDR2 SMNVEV (reference sequence). The CDR3 loop spans 15 amino acids.

The gene calls are TRBV27 and TRBJ2-7; possible D gene TRBD1, 6 bases. The CDR3 covers 13 residues. With 6 bases removed from V and 0 bases from J, the gap between germline ends came to 9 bases. The V gene's germline CDR1 is MNHEY and CDR2 SMNVEV (reference sequence). CDR3 region: CASRIQGSYEQYF. CDR3 DNA: TGTGCCAGCAGAATACAGGGCTCCTACGAGCAGTACTTC.